The rows below give T cell receptor beta chains drawn from one sample of a study of T-cell reconstitution after alpha-beta-depleted transplantation in children. TCRdb re-called the PCR reads through MiXCR, storing one row per CDR3 protein. The sample holds about 200,000 distinct CDR3 sequences; approximately 6% are singletons and the top ten take about 4.4%. The sequences come from PBMCs, collected before TCRalphabeta/CD19-depleted stem cell transplant. These TCRs come from a girl under three years old with combined immunodeficiency, due to receive a stem cell transplant. Both conserved end residues are part of each CDR3. The D gene is left open where the match is weak. Some rows mark clone size as missing; the rest say once, few, many or name a class of expanded clone.

abundance,j_gene,d_gene,v_gene,CDR3nt,CDR3aa
many,TRBJ1-5,TRBD1,TRBV6-1,TGTGCCAGCAGTGAGGACAGGGCAACCAATCAGCCCCAGCATTTT,CASSEDRATNQPQHF
NA,TRBJ2-5,NA,TRBV7-9,TGTGCCAGCAGCTCCTCGCCCGTCCGGCAAAGGTTCTTGTGGGAGACCCAGTACTTC,CASSSSPVRQRFLWETQYF
many,TRBJ2-7,NA,TRBV20-1,TGCAGTGCTAGGTTAGGGGCCTACGAGCAGTACTTC,CSARLGAYEQYF
many,TRBJ2-1,TRBD1,TRBV24-1,TGTGCCACCGCGAGACAGGGGGCGCCTGAGCAGTTCTTC,CATARQGAPEQFF
many,TRBJ2-2,TRBD1,TRBV9,TGTGCCAGCAGCAACCCCGGGACAGGGGGCGCAGATGCAGCCGGGGAGCTGTTTTTT,CASSNPGTGGADAAGELFF
many,TRBJ2-7,NA,TRBV12-3/TRBV12-4,TGTGCCAGCAGTTTGTACTCCTACGAGCAGTACTTC,CASSLYSYEQYF
many,TRBJ2-7,NA,TRBV4-1,TGCGCCAGCCGACCAATGTTGGGGGTTGTGGGCTACGAGCAGTACTTC,CASRPMLGVVGYEQYF
few,TRBJ2-3,TRBD2,TRBV5-1,TGCGCCAGCGCAGACGGGGGGGCAGATACGCAGTATTTT,CASADGGADTQYF
NA,TRBJ1-2,NA,TRBV20-1,TGCAGTGCTAAAGAGAGAGCTAACTATGGCTACACCTTC,CSAKERANYGYTF
NA,TRBJ2-7,NA,TRBV25-1,TGTGCCAGCAGTGCGGGTCCGGGGGCCTACGAGCAGTACTTC,CASSAGPGAYEQYF
many,TRBJ2-7,NA,TRBV20-1,TGCAGTGCTAGTATTCGGGCCTCCTACGAGCAGTACTTC,CSASIRASYEQYF
many,TRBJ2-3,NA,TRBV18,TGTGCCAGCTCACCAAGCGTACACCACCGCACAGATACGCAGTATTTT,CASSPSVHHRTDTQYF
many,TRBJ2-7,TRBD1,TRBV7-6,TGTGCCAGCAGTCAAGGGGGCGCGTTTTACGAGCAGTACTTC,CASSQGGAFYEQYF
many,TRBJ1-1,NA,TRBV12-3/TRBV12-4,TGTGCCAGCAGTCGCAGGGTTTTCACTGAAGCTTTCTTT,CASSRRVFTEAFF
many,TRBJ2-3,TRBD2,TRBV4-2,TGTGCCAGCAGCCAAGGCGGACTAGCGGATACGCAGTATTTT,CASSQGGLADTQYF
many,TRBJ2-1,NA,TRBV7-9,TGTGCCAGCAGCCCCAGTCGTCTAAGCTCCTACAATGAGCAGTTCTTC,CASSPSRLSSYNEQFF
many,TRBJ2-5,TRBD2,TRBV20-1,TGCAGTCTTAGCGGGGGGGCGGCCCAAGAGACCCAGTACTTC,CSLSGGAAQETQYF
many,TRBJ1-1,NA,TRBV20-1,TGCAGTGCTAGAGGCGGCCGGATCCCTGAAGCTTTCTTT,CSARGGRIPEAFF
many,TRBJ2-1,NA,TRBV20-1,TGCAGTGCCGCTGGACTGTCCTACAATGAGCAGTTCTTC,CSAAGLSYNEQFF
NA,TRBJ2-3,NA,TRBV13,TGTGCCAGCAGCTTAGAGGATAGGGGAGATACGCAGTATTTT,CASSLEDRGDTQYF
many,TRBJ2-3,TRBD2,TRBV6-2/TRBV6-3,TGTGCCAGCAGTTACTCGGAGGGGAGGGCCACAGATACGCAGTATTTT,CASSYSEGRATDTQYF
many,TRBJ2-2,TRBD2,TRBV12-3/TRBV12-4,TGTGCCAGCAGTACTAGCGGGGGGGCCGAGAGGATCACCGGGGAGCTGTTTTTT,CASSTSGGAERITGELFF
many,TRBJ2-3,NA,TRBV12-3/TRBV12-4,TGTGCCAGCAGTTTCGTATCGTACACAGATACGCAGTATTTT,CASSFVSYTDTQYF
many,TRBJ2-5,NA,TRBV11-1,TGTGCCAGCAGCATCGGCCACCAGTTTACCGGGAACCAAGAGACCCAGTACTTC,CASSIGHQFTGNQETQYF
NA,TRBJ1-2,NA,TRBV4-3,TGCGCCAGCAGCCTCGGGACCCGGCTGAGGTATGGCTACACCTTC,CASSLGTRLRYGYTF
many,TRBJ2-2,NA,TRBV27,TGTGCCAGCAGTCCATTTATGTTAACCGGGGAGCTGTTTTTT,CASSPFMLTGELFF
many,TRBJ1-1,NA,TRBV7-3,TGTGCCAGCAGCCCCGACAGTAACACTGAAGCTTTCTTT,CASSPDSNTEAFF
few,TRBJ2-5,NA,TRBV5-6,TGTGCCAGCAGACACCGACAGCTTCAAGAGACCCAGTACTTC,CASRHRQLQETQYF
many,TRBJ2-4,TRBD2,TRBV28,TGTGCCAGCAGTTTGCGGGAGTCAGGCAAAAACATTCAGTACTTC,CASSLRESGKNIQYF
many,TRBJ2-7,TRBD1,TRBV7-9,TGTGCCAGCAGCTTACATGGGACAGGAACCTACGAGCAGTACTTC,CASSLHGTGTYEQYF
NA,TRBJ2-1,NA,TRBV3-1,TGTGCCAGCAGCCAAGGGGTCTCCTGCACTGAGCAGTTCTTC,CASSQGVSCTEQFF
many,TRBJ2-5,NA,TRBV12-3/TRBV12-4,TGTGCCAGCAGTTTTGGGGGCCGAGAGACCCAGTACTTC,CASSFGGRETQYF
many,TRBJ2-1,NA,TRBV5-1,TGCGCCAGCAGTCCTGCGGGGCTCAATGAGCAGTTCTTC,CASSPAGLNEQFF
many,TRBJ2-1,TRBD2,TRBV20-1,TGCAGTGCCGTGACTAGCGGGGGGTATAACTCCTACAATGAGCAGTTCTTC,CSAVTSGGYNSYNEQFF
many,TRBJ2-1,NA,TRBV29-1,TGCAGCGTTGAAGGTCCCTCGCGTGGGCTCAATGAGCAGTTCTTC,CSVEGPSRGLNEQFF
NA,TRBJ1-1,NA,TRBV20-1,TGCAGTGCTCGGGATTCACTGAACACTGAAGCTTTCTTT,CSARDSLNTEAFF
NA,TRBJ2-5,TRBD1,TRBV12-3/TRBV12-4,TGTGCCAGCAGCCCAGACAGGGTAGGGAACCAAGAGACCCAGTACTTC,CASSPDRVGNQETQYF
few,TRBJ2-1,TRBD2,TRBV20-1,TGCAGTGCTAGAGATCTAATTGGCGGGAGAGGTTCCTACAATGAGCAGTTCTTC,CSARDLIGGRGSYNEQFF
many,TRBJ2-1,TRBD2,TRBV28,TGTGCCAGCAGTTTGGGCGGGAGGACGTACAATGAGCAGTTCTTC,CASSLGGRTYNEQFF
many,TRBJ1-1,NA,TRBV21-1,TGTGCCAGCAGCAAGAACCCGGGGCCTGGGAAGGTAACTGAAGCTTTCTTT,CASSKNPGPGKVTEAFF
many,TRBJ2-7,NA,TRBV20-1,TGCAGTGCTAGAGAGGTGGGGGAGATCTACGAGCAGTACTTC,CSAREVGEIYEQYF
once,TRBJ2-7,NA,TRBV7-1,TGTGCCAGCGGCCCTGCGCTCGGAGGCTACGAGCAGTACTTC,CASGPALGGYEQYF
NA,TRBJ2-3,NA,TRBV7-2,TGTGCCAGCAGCTTAAAAGTTGCAGCAAATACGCAGTATTTT,CASSLKVAANTQYF
many,TRBJ2-5,TRBD2,TRBV5-1,TGCGCATCCCGGGGACTAGCGGAGCTCAACCAAGAGACCCAGTACTTC,CASRGLAELNQETQYF
few,TRBJ2-1,TRBD2,TRBV20-1,TGCAGTGCTAGTAATCTAGCGGGAGTTCCTTCCTACAATGAGCAGTTCTTC,CSASNLAGVPSYNEQFF
many,TRBJ2-1,NA,TRBV7-9,TGTGCCAGCAGCCCCTGGACGAATGAGCAGTTCTTC,CASSPWTNEQFF
NA,TRBJ2-5,TRBD1,TRBV29-1,TGCAGCTCATGGGGGACAGGGGTGGAGGAGACCCAGTACTTC,CSSWGTGVEETQYF
many,TRBJ2-7,TRBD1,TRBV5-1,TGCGCCAGCAGCTTAGGGACAGGGGGCGAGCAGTACTTC,CASSLGTGGEQYF
many,TRBJ2-2,TRBD2,TRBV28,TGTGCCAGCAAGGGTAATAGCGGGAGAAGAGGGGAGCTGTTTTTT,CASKGNSGRRGELFF
few,TRBJ2-7,TRBD2,TRBV7-2,TGTGCCAGCAGCCTCCCGAGACTAGCGGGGGGCTACGAGCAGTACTTC,CASSLPRLAGGYEQYF
few,TRBJ2-5,TRBD1,TRBV7-8,TGTGCCAGCAGCTTAGCGGGGACAGCAGAAGAGACCCAGTACTTC,CASSLAGTAEETQYF
many,TRBJ2-3,TRBD2,TRBV12-3/TRBV12-4,TGTGCCAGCAGCACTAGCGAGGTTGGCACAGATACGCAGTATTTT,CASSTSEVGTDTQYF
many,TRBJ2-5,TRBD2,TRBV10-3,TGTGCCATCAGTGGACCGGGACTACATCAAGAGACCCAGTACTTC,CAISGPGLHQETQYF